The 10 T cell receptor beta chains below come from one sample, sequenced in a study of regulatory T cells in long-lasting Graves disease. To make TCR beta libraries, researchers used iRepertoire HTBI primers and Arm-PCR of CDR3 regions. TCRdb reprocessed the multiplex PCR reads via MiXCR and lists one record per CDR3 protein. The repertoire has 400,000 to 500,000 distinct CDR3 sequences, 20% of them found once; the top ten carry 6.5% to 8%. As for time point: persistent/refractory GD, antithyroid drugs over 5 years with positive TRAb. The authors made the TCR library using RNA they extracted from PBMCs. The sequencing used peripheral blood mononuclear cells (PBMCs), collected when the disease was refractory, from a patient treated with antithyroid drugs. The receptors shown here come from a female donor with Graves disease.

The V gene is TRBV11-2, the J gene TRBJ2-6; 10 bases fit TRBD2. CDR3 length equals 18 residues. V trimming: 0 bases; J trimming: 0 bases; junction bases outside the gene matches: 2. The germline V gene encodes CDR1 SGHAT and CDR2 FQNNGV. The CDR3 coding sequence is TGTGCCAGCAGCTTAGAACTAGCGGGATTCTCTGGGGCCAACGTCCTGACTTTC. Protein: CASSLELAGFSGANVLTF.

This clonotype was detected many times. The CDR3 DNA is TGTGCCAGCAGCTTAATGGGACACAATCAGCCCCAGCATTTT. This gives the protein CASSLMGHNQPQHF. The rearrangement uses TRBV5-6 and TRBJ1-5, with D perhaps TRBD1 (6 bases). Germline-derived CDR1 and CDR2 are SGHDT and YYEEEE. V dropped 2 bases and J dropped 3 bases, with 9 bases sitting between them. The CDR3 sequence is 14 residues long.

The chain recombines TRBV9 with TRBJ1-6; D perhaps matches TRBD1 (5 bases). The germline V gene has CDR1 SGDLS and CDR2 YYNGEE. The CDR3 covers 14 residues. With 4 bases removed from V and 9 bases from J, the gap between germline ends came to 14 bases. CDR3 protein: CASSSRQSGSPLHF. The DNA of the CDR3 is TGTGCCAGCAGCTCCCGACAGAGTGGTTCACCCCTCCACTTT.

This clonotype was detected a few times. The chain couples TRBV6-2 or TRBV6-3 to TRBJ2-7; 12 bases match TRBD2. The V gene's germline CDR1 is MNHEY and CDR2 SVGEGT. V lost 6 bases and J lost 6; bases outside the gene matches: 12. The CDR3 is made up of 16 amino acids. The CDR3 protein is CASSRPASGRALEQYF. The CDR3 nucleotides are TGTGCCAGCAGCCGTCCCGCTAGCGGGAGGGCTCTCGAGCAGTACTTC.

This clonotype was observed a handful of times. The chain employs TRBV7-9 and TRBJ1-1; D remains ambiguous. V lost 5 bases and J lost 4, with 8 bases in between. This CDR3 contains 12 residues. Germline CDR1 reads SEHNR; CDR2 reads FQNEAQ (reference sequence). The CDR3 nucleotides are TGTGCCAGCAGCCTTATCAGCACTGAAGCTTTCTTT. It specifies CASSLISTEAFF.

This clonotype was observed at least ten times. The chain employs TRBV3-1 and TRBJ1-2; perhaps TRBD1 as D (5 bases). Germline CDR1 and CDR2: LGHDT and YNNKEL (reference sequence). The CDR3 has 14 residues. Trimming took off 1 base at V and 4 bases at J, with 10 bases between the two ends. The CDR3 is CASSQGGALYGYTF. CDR3 DNA: TGTGCCAGCAGCCAAGGTGGGGCCCTCTATGGCTACACCTTC.

The table lists this clonotype with many counts. The genes are TRBV12-3 or TRBV12-4 and TRBJ2-5; 7 bases align to TRBD1. The CDR3 is made up of 14 amino acids. V shed 6 bases, J shed 5 bases, and the junction held 9 bases outside the gene matches. The CDR3 here is CASRNRGLSETQYF. CDR3 in DNA: TGTGCCAGCAGAAACAGGGGATTGAGTGAGACCCAGTACTTC.

V and J are TRBV5-1 and TRBJ2-2; 13 bases fit TRBD2. The germline gives CDR1 SGHRS, CDR2 YFSETQ. Trimming took 3 bases from V and 5 from J; bases not matched to a gene: 13. The CDR3 totals 19 residues. Here the CDR3 reads CASSSQELAGGFRTGELFF. The CDR3 DNA reads TGCGCCAGCAGCTCCCAAGAACTAGCGGGAGGGTTCAGGACCGGGGAGCTGTTTTTT.

V and J are TRBV6-6 and TRBJ2-7; 10 positions match TRBD2. With V trimmed by 0 bases and J by 4 bases, 3 bases remained unmatched. This CDR3 is built from 15 residues. Germline V gene lookup returns CDR1 MNHNY and CDR2 SVGAGI (reference sequence). In nucleotides, the CDR3 is TGTGCCAGCAGTTACTCGGTTAGCGGGAGGTACGAGCAGTACTTC. This gives the protein CASSYSVSGRYEQYF.

The chain employs TRBV30 and TRBJ2-3; unclear D gene. This CDR3 comprises 11 residues. V was trimmed by 8 bases and J by 5 bases, leaving 11 bases between them. CDR1 is GTSNPN and CDR2 is SVGIG in the germline V gene (reference sequence). Here the CDR3 reads CARLWGDTQYF. The CDR3 DNA is TGTGCCCGACTCTGGGGAGATACGCAGTATTTT.